A single sample gave rise to the 31 T cell receptor beta chains below, sequenced in a study of T cells in Graves' hyperthyroidism and ophthalmopathy. Amplified TCR beta CDR3 regions derived from RNA transcripts. HTBI primers were the set used in a first-round RT-PCR of the TCR CDR3. Each CDR3 protein gets one entry after TCRdb re-called the multiplex PCR reads with MiXCR. The table shows 500,000 to 650,000 distinct CDR3 sequences, with roughly 21% occurring only once. The sequenced sample was blood. Receptors originate from a man aged 35 to 55 with Graves' ophthalmopathy.

This clonotype came up many times. CDR3 region: CASDTGLVSHEQYF. CDR3 coding DNA: TGTGCCAGCGATACGGGACTAGTGAGTCACGAGCAGTACTTC. V gene TRBV2 combines with J gene TRBJ2-7; the match to TRBD2 covers 8 bases. J lost 5 bases, V lost 8 bases, and 11 bases had no gene match. The CDR3 is 14 residues long. Looked up from germline, CDR1 is SNHLY and CDR2 is FYNNEI.

This clonotype was detected only once. The chain combines TRBV5-4 with TRBJ1-2; D uncertain. Per the germline V gene, CDR1 is SGHNT and CDR2 is YYREEE (reference sequence). The CDR3 runs to 12 residues. Trimming took off 1 base at V and 8 bases at J, with 9 bases between the two ends. The CDR3: CASSLSTRGYTF. CDR3 sequence (DNA): TGTGCCAGCAGCTTGTCAACGCGGGGCTACACCTTC. The variable domain in full, with the rest retrieved from reference TRBV5-4 and TRBJ1-2, is ETGVTQSPTHLIKTRGQQVTLRCSSQSGHNTVSWYQQALGQGPQFIFQYYREEENGRGNFPPRFSGLQFPNYSSELNVNALELDDSALYLCASSLSTRGYTFGSGTRLTVV.

This clonotype occurred many times. The genes are TRBV5-1 and TRBJ2-1; the match to TRBD1 covers 7 bases. Per germline, CDR1 SGHRS and CDR2 YFSETQ. The V gene end was trimmed by 5 bases and the J gene end by 1 base; junction bases not matched to a gene: 3. This CDR3 has 14 amino acids. The CDR3 DNA follows: TGCGCCAGCAGTTCGGACAGGTCCTACAATGAGCAGTTCTTC. Amino acids: CASSSDRSYNEQFF. Full variable domain (outside the CDR3, taken from reference TRBV5-1 and TRBJ2-1): KAGVTQTPRYLIKTRGQQVTLSCSPISGHRSVSWYQQTPGQGLQFLFEYFSETQRNKGNFPGRFSGRQFSNSRSEMNVSTLELGDSALYLCASSSDRSYNEQFFGPGTRLTVL.

In its sample, this clonotype was seen a few times. The CDR3 nucleotides read TGTGCCAGCTCACCATTGATCTCCTACAATGAGCAGTTCTTC. Its translation: CASSPLISYNEQFF. The chain joins TRBV18 to TRBJ2-1; D unresolved. The CDR3 totals 14 residues. V gave up 2 bases and J gave up 0 bases, with 5 bases separating them. Germline V CDR1 and CDR2: KGHSH, LQKENI.

This chain connects TRBV15 to TRBJ2-2, with 8 bases matching TRBD1. The CDR3 spans 17 residues. V trimming: 0 bases; J trimming: 1 base; junction bases outside the gene matches: 4. Germline-derived CDR1 and CDR2 are LNHNV and YYDKDF (reference sequence). The CDR3 loop reads CATSRDQGAVNTGELFF. As DNA, the CDR3 is TGTGCCACCAGCAGAGATCAGGGGGCCGTGAACACCGGGGAGCTGTTTTTT.

This clonotype was picked up many times. This chain links TRBV11-2 with TRBJ1-1, with 8 bases matching TRBD1. V shed 5 bases, J shed 0 bases, and the junction held 2 bases outside the gene matches. Per the germline V gene, CDR1 is SGHAT and CDR2 is FQNNGV. This CDR3 has 14 amino acids. CDR3 sequence reads: CASSRDRMNTEAFF. CDR3 coding DNA: TGTGCCAGCAGCCGGGACAGGATGAACACTGAAGCTTTCTTT. The whole variable domain, filled in from reference TRBV11-2 and TRBJ1-1, reads EAGVAQSPRYKIIEKRQSVAFWCNPISGHATLYWYQQILGQGPKLLIQFQNNGVVDDSQLPKDRFSAERLKGVDSTLKIQPAKLEDSAVYLCASSRDRMNTEAFFGQGTRLTVV.

This clonotype was observed at least ten times. The rearrangement uses TRBV28 and TRBJ1-5; D possibly corresponds to TRBD1 (5 bases). The CDR3 runs 12 residues. V lost 8 bases and J lost 7, with 12 bases in between. Germline V CDR1 and CDR2: MDHEN, SYDVKM. The chain's CDR3 is CASSRGGQPQHF. The DNA for the CDR3 is TGTGCCAGCTCAAGGGGAGGGCAGCCCCAGCATTTT. Together with reference TRBV28 and TRBJ1-5, the CDR3 gives the full variable domain: DVKVTQSSRYLVKRTGEKVFLECVQDMDHENMFWYRQDPGLGLRLIYFSYDVKMKEKGDIPEGYSVSREKKERFSLILESASTNQTSMYLCASSRGGQPQHFGDGTRLSIL.

This clonotype appeared many times. V and J are TRBV11-3 and TRBJ2-2; 10 nucleotides match TRBD1. Per the germline V gene, CDR1 is SGHNT and CDR2 is YENEEA. The CDR3 is 14 amino acids. V lost 6 bases and J lost 7; bases outside the gene matches: 5. CDR3 in amino acids: CASSDRGHNGELFF. CDR3 in DNA: TGTGCCAGCAGTGACAGGGGGCATAACGGGGAGCTGTTTTTT.

This clonotype came up many times. The rearrangement uses TRBV2 and TRBJ2-7, with 8 nucleotides matching TRBD1. This CDR3 has 13 residues. V lost 7 bases and J lost 4; bases outside the gene matches: 6. Germline CDR1 is SNHLY and CDR2 is FYNNEI. In DNA form, the CDR3 reads TGTGCCAGCACCCAAAGGGACAGGTACGAGCAGTACTTC. Protein sequence: CASTQRDRYEQYF.

J is TRBJ2-7 and V is TRBV29-1; weak D call: TRBD2 (6 bases). Trimming took off 7 bases at V and 0 bases at J, with 13 bases between the two ends. Germline lookup yields CDR1 SQVTM and CDR2 ANQGSEA. CDR3 length: 13 amino acids. For the CDR3, the DNA is TGCAGCGCTGGGGGGTCGCTCTCCTACGAGCAGTACTTC. This gives the protein CSAGGSLSYEQYF.

V gene TRBV20-1 combines with J gene TRBJ2-1; 7 nucleotides align to TRBD2. The J call is in doubt because the DNA end fits TRBJ2-7 better. Germline CDR1 DFQATT, CDR2 SNEGSKA (reference sequence). This CDR3 is 15 amino acids long. The CDR3, as DNA: TGCAGTGCTACCATGTGGGGGACTACCTCCAATGAGCAGTACTTC. Translation gives CSATMWGTTSNEQYF.

This clonotype was seen a single time. The V gene is TRBV6-9, the J gene TRBJ1-2, with D hard to call. V was cut by 3 bases and J by 8 bases, with 13 bases left in between. The CDR3 consists of 13 residues. Germline CDR1 and CDR2: MNHGY and SVAAGI. In nucleotides, the CDR3 is TGTGCCAGCAGTTACGGGCCCGAAGTGGGCTACACCTTC. This translates into CASSYGPEVGYTF.

The sample holds many counts of this clonotype. The chain employs TRBV20-1 and TRBJ2-3; no reliable D call. The CDR3 has 14 residues. The germline gives CDR1 DFQATT, CDR2 SNEGSKA (reference sequence). V lost 4 bases and J lost 1, with 12 bases in between. The CDR3 loop is CSATTGIGTDTQYF. In DNA form, the CDR3 reads TGCAGTGCTACCACGGGCATAGGCACAGATACGCAGTATTTT.

As for this clonotype: This may stem from a read error, because a much larger clone lies one nucleotide away. This chain joins TRBV12-3 or TRBV12-4 and TRBJ2-1; 10 bases agree with TRBD1. J lost 6 bases, V lost 5 bases, and 16 bases had no gene match. This CDR3 is 18 amino acids long. The CDR3 sequence is CASSPARGQGKVSNEQFF. In DNA, the CDR3 is TGTGCCAGCAGTCCAGCACGGGGACAGGGGAAAGTTAGCAATGAGCAGTTCTTC.

Many counts were recorded for this clonotype. The chain joins TRBV12-3 or TRBV12-4 to TRBJ2-7; TRBD1 aligns across 9 bases. After removal of 4 bases from V and 5 bases from J, the junction contained 6 bases not matched to a gene. This CDR3 has 14 residues. The CDR3 sequence is CASSSPGTGNEQYF. As DNA, the CDR3 is TGTGCCAGCAGTTCACCCGGGACAGGGAACGAGCAGTACTTC.

This clonotype appeared a few times. The chain employs TRBV10-2 and TRBJ2-1, with 9 bases aligning to TRBD2. V shed 9 bases, J shed 5 bases, and the junction held 5 bases outside the gene matches. This CDR3 region has 13 residues. Germline V gene sequence: CDR1 WSHSY, CDR2 SAAADI. CDR3 protein: CASWLAGDNEQFF. The CDR3 DNA reads TGCGCCAGTTGGTTAGCGGGGGACAATGAGCAGTTCTTC.

Details on this clonotype: Given a much more abundant clone one base away, this may be a read error. This chain connects TRBV5-1 to TRBJ2-7; the D gene could be TRBD1 or TRBD2 (5 bases each). The germline CDR1 and CDR2 sequences are SGHRS and YFSETQ. The V and J ends lost 1 base and 5 bases respectively, with 13 bases between them. This CDR3 is 14 amino acids long. This CDR3 reads CASSLRWGPHEQYF. The CDR3 bases are TGCGCCAGCAGCTTGAGGTGGGGACCCCACGAGCAGTACTTC.

The chain joins TRBV6-2 or TRBV6-3 to TRBJ2-7; D gene ambiguous. The CDR3 has 12 residues. V lost 0 bases and J 4 bases, leaving 4 bases between the germline ends. The germline CDR1 and CDR2 sequences are MNHEY and SVGEGT. The CDR3 region is CASSYSWYEQYF. The CDR3 coding sequence is TGTGCCAGCAGTTACTCGTGGTACGAGCAGTACTTC.

In its sample, this clonotype was seen many times. The chain joins TRBV30 to TRBJ1-2, with D possibly being TRBD1 (5 bases). The V end lost 2 bases, the J end lost 7 bases, and 17 bases lay between the germline ends. This CDR3 comprises 14 residues. In germline, CDR1 is GTSNPN, CDR2 SVGIG (reference sequence). This CDR3 reads CAWSRLGRAGGYTF. CDR3 coding DNA: TGTGCCTGGAGTCGGTTGGGCAGGGCTGGTGGCTACACCTTC.

This clonotype was counted between two and nine times. An end of the junction differs from the germline gene, which may be a read error. The chain links TRBV7-3 to TRBJ2-2; the D is unclear. The CDR3 runs 15 residues. Germline V gives CDR1 SGHTA, CDR2 FQGTGA. CDR3 sequence reads: CASSLRGSSTAELFF. CDR3 sequence (DNA): TGTGCCAGCAGCCTCCGCGGTAGCTCCACCGCGGAGCTGTTTTTT.

A note on this clonotype: A much larger clone differs by one base, so this may be a read error. V is TRBV20-1 and J is TRBJ1-1; the D gene is possibly TRBD1 (5 bases). The V gene's germline CDR1 is DFQATT and CDR2 SNEGSKA (reference sequence). The CDR3 is made up of 13 amino acids. The CDR3 bases are TGCAGTGCTAGAGGAGCAGGGTTCACTGAAGCTTCCTTT. Protein product: CSARGAGFTEASF.

This clonotype has a count of ten or more. The chain couples TRBV14 to TRBJ2-1; D is ambiguous. Between the trimmed V and J ends, which lost 0 bases and 5 bases, there was a span of 11 bases. Germline CDR1 SGHDN, CDR2 FVKESK. The CDR3 totals 15 residues. CDR3 nucleotide sequence: TGTGCCAGCAGCCAAGAGGGCCTACCAGACAATGAGCAGTTCTTC. Translating it yields CASSQEGLPDNEQFF.

This rearrangement joins TRBV7-2 to TRBJ2-2; D may be TRBD1 (5 bases). Germline V lookup: CDR1 SGHTA, CDR2 FQGNSA. Trimming took off 9 bases at V and 9 bases at J, with 8 bases between the two ends. This CDR3 has 10 amino acids. CDR3 residues: CASKGRELFF. The CDR3 coding sequence is TGTGCCAGTAAGGGGAGGGAGCTGTTTTTT.

This clonotype was seen only a few times. The genes are TRBV20-1 and TRBJ1-6; D ambiguous. Germline CDR1 is DFQATT and CDR2 is SNEGSKA (reference sequence). CDR3 length: 14 residues. Trimming cost V 3 bases and J 7 bases, with 13 bases left between them. CDR3 nucleotides: TGCAGTGCTAGTTCAGACCGGGTGAATTCACCCCTCCACTTT. Translation: CSASSDRVNSPLHF.

This clonotype was seen many times. The rearrangement links TRBV2 to TRBJ2-7, with 7 bases matching TRBD1. The V gene's germline CDR1 is SNHLY and CDR2 FYNNEI. CDR3 length: 15 residues. V gave up 8 bases and J gave up 0 bases; unmatched junction bases: 10. The CDR3 DNA is TGTGCCAGCGATCCGGGACAGTCAAACTCCTACGAGCAGTACTTC. Its protein product is CASDPGQSNSYEQYF. Complete variable domain (other parts from reference TRBV2 and TRBJ2-7): EPEVTQTPSHQVTQMGQEVILRCVPISNHLYFYWYRQILGQKVEFLVSFYNNEISEKSEIFDDQFSVERPDGSNFTLKIRSTKLEDSAMYFCASDPGQSNSYEQYFGPGTRLTVT.

This clonotype came up once. A much more abundant neighbour one base away suggests this may be a read error. The rearrangement uses TRBV28 and TRBJ2-1, with 8 bases aligning to TRBD2. The assigned J gene may be wrong: the sequence end matches TRBJ2-7 better. Per germline, CDR1 MDHEN and CDR2 SYDVKM. This CDR3 spans 15 amino acids. CDR3 sequence reads: CASSFSGSAYNEQYF. The CDR3 nucleotides are TGTGCCAGCAGTTTCAGCGGGAGTGCCTACAATGAGCAGTACTTC.

This clonotype was detected a few times. V gene TRBV10-3 combines with J gene TRBJ1-2, with D uncertain. Looked up from germline, CDR1 is ENHRY and CDR2 is SYGVKD. Trimming removed 2 bases at V and 4 bases at J, with 2 bases between. The CDR3 runs 11 residues. The CDR3 DNA sequence: TGTGCCATCAGTGAGCTCTATGGCTACACCTTC. This gives the protein CAISELYGYTF.

This clonotype was recorded at least ten times. The rearrangement joins TRBV28 to TRBJ1-4; TRBD1 agrees at 8 bases. The CDR3 runs 17 residues. The germline CDR1 and CDR2 sequences are MDHEN and SYDVKM. V lost 7 bases and J lost 3; bases outside the gene matches: 13. CDR3 nucleotide sequence: TGTGCCAGCAACTCACCAGGGGGCGGCCTCGCTAATGAAAAACTGTTTTTT. This sequence encodes CASNSPGGGLANEKLFF.

This clonotype was recorded a few times. The J gene is TRBJ2-1, the V gene TRBV5-1; 9 bases line up with TRBD2. With V trimmed by 0 bases and J by 10 bases, 8 bases remained unmatched. The CDR3 has 15 residues. Germline loops: CDR1 SGHRS, CDR2 YFSETQ. The CDR3 region has the DNA TGCGCCAGCAGCTTGGCCCCAGGGACTAGCAGCGAGCAGTTCTTC. Translation: CASSLAPGTSSEQFF.

The chain couples TRBV7-9 to TRBJ1-2, with TRBD1 matching 10 bases. The CDR3 has 18 residues. The germline CDR1 and CDR2 sequences are SEHNR and FQNEAQ (reference sequence). J was trimmed by 8 bases and V by 3 bases; bases with no gene match: 18. CDR3 sequence reads: CASSFTGQGKAGAGGYTF. CDR3 nucleotides: TGTGCCAGCAGCTTCACGGGACAGGGGAAGGCAGGGGCCGGGGGCTACACCTTC. The variable domain in full, with the rest retrieved from reference TRBV7-9 and TRBJ1-2, is DTGVSQNPRHKITKRGQNVTFRCDPISEHNRLYWYRQTLGQGPEFLTYFQNEAQLEKSRLLSDRFSAERPKGSFSTLEIQRTEQGDSAMYLCASSFTGQGKAGAGGYTFGSGTRLTVV.

This clonotype was seen a few times. The CDR3 reads CASRGGEQFF. The DNA of the CDR3 is TGTGCCAGCAGGGGCGGGGAGCAGTTCTTC. The chain joins TRBV6-1 to TRBJ2-1; D may be TRBD2 (5 bases). The CDR3 is 10 amino acids. The ends were cut back, 6 bases at V and 10 bases at J, with 7 bases in the middle. Germline V gene data show CDR1 as MNHNS and CDR2 as SASEGT.